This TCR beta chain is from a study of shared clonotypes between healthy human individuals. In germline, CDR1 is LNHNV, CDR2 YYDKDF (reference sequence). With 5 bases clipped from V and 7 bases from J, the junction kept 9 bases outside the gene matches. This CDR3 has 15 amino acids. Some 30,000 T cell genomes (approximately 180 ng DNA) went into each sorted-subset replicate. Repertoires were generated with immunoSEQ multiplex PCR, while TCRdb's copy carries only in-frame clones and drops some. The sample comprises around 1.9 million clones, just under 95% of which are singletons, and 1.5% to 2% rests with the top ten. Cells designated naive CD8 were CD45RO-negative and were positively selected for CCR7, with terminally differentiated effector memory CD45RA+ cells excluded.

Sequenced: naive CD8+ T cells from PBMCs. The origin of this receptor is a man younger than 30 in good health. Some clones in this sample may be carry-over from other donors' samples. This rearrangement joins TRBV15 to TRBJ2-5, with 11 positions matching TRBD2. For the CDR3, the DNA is TGTGCCACCAGCGTAACTAGCGGGAGAAGGGGGACCCAGTACTTC. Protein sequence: CATSVTSGRRGTQYF.